The entry below describes one T cell receptor beta chain. The antigen this receptor binds is unknown. There are no base qualities to consult, and no much larger clone falls within one base. Including cysteine and phenylalanine, the CDR3 has 16 amino acids. Of the read, only the CDR3 DNA is kept; its 48 bases are in frame from base 1. The V and J ends are trimmed by 0 bases and 6 bases, leaving 15 bases between them. From the germline V gene, CDR1 is LGHNA and CDR2 is YSLEER. Genomic DNA was isolated from the sorted cells so that the TCRbeta CDR3 region could be sequenced. The immunoSEQ Assay was used to sequence the TCRbeta CDR3 regions. Held by TCRdb, this immuneACCESS table contains in-frame sequences only and omits some clones. Under half of the omission traces to an unresolved V gene where checked; the cause of the rest is unknown. Across this sample there are approximately 67,000 clones, with 90% to 95% seen only once. The ten top clones hold around 6.3% of the sample.

The trial excluded patients who had a history of autoimmune disease or were on systemic immunosuppression. Peripheral blood for TCR sequencing was drawn from every dose cohort at baseline, at cycle 4 day 1 and at cycle 7 day 1. Samples came from an open-label, multicenter, first-in-human phase I dose-escalation trial of ivuxolimab. Adults with locally advanced or metastatic head and neck squamous cell, hepatocellular, melanoma or renal cell carcinoma were enrolled in the trial. Before TCR sequencing, CD4+ T cells and CD8+ T cells were sorted from peripheral blood as separate populations. This sample was taken from a study of OX40 agonist ivuxolimab in advanced cancers. Broadly, across the study: Ivuxolimab was a fully human IgG2 agonistic monoclonal antibody targeting the costimulatory receptor OX40 (CD134). The paper covers the monotherapy dose-escalation part of the phase I ivuxolimab trial, which included N ≈ 54 patients. Intravenous ivuxolimab was administered to patients every 2 weeks at six dose levels: 0.01, 0.1, 0.3, 1.5, 3 and 10 mg/kg. Patients were allowed to have had prior anti-PD-1, anti-PD-L1 or anti-CTLA-4 therapy, and roughly 40% of the dose-escalation patients had previously received checkpoint inhibitors. The point of sequencing TCRbeta in the periphery was to test whether ivuxolimab changed TCR sequence diversity and drove clonal T-cell expansion. Partial responses occurred in three dose-escalation patients: two with cutaneous melanoma and one with hepatocellular carcinoma. Among the roughly 50 dose-escalation patients, approximately 20 had hepatocellular carcinoma, 15 melanoma, 9 renal cell carcinoma and 9 head and neck cancer. In the dose-escalation cohort, approximately 80% of patients were male, and the mean age was roughly 56 years with a range of roughly 20 to 79. On the study overall, not on this receptor specifically: Low levels of normalized T-cell clonal expansion were also seen in some patients who did not respond. On average, CD8+ T cells showed more expanded clones than CD4+ T cells after ivuxolimab. Antigen specificity was not determined for the clonally expanded peripheral T cells. At doses from 0.1 to 3.0 mg/kg, clonal expansion was seen in both CD4+ and CD8+ blood T cells between baseline and week 6. In partial responders in the 0.1-3.0 mg/kg groups, normalized peripheral clonal expansion was found to be among the lowest, especially among CD8+ T cells.

The chain joins TRBV4-3 to TRBJ2-1; a tentative D match to TRBD2 spans 5 bases. The receptor's source is an adult with an advanced solid tumor such as melanoma, head and neck, liver or kidney cancer. The sample here was CD4+ or CD8+ T cells sorted from blood, taken in a trial of the OX40 agonist ivuxolimab. The CDR3 here reads CASSQDYGLYSNEQFF. The DNA sequence is TGCGCCAGCAGCCAAGATTATGGACTGTATTCCAATGAGCAGTTCTTC.